The 30 T cell receptor beta chains below all came from one sample that was sequenced in a study of a mutant IDH1 vaccine in newly diagnosed glioma. Produced via immunoSEQ multiplex PCR; TCRdb's table is partial and in-frame only. The sample lists 12,000 to 15,000 clones; around 87% were seen once. Documented time point: baseline, week 1 (first vaccination visit). Treatment given: pre-vaccination baseline after standard-of-care therapy. This sample comprised PBMCs, obtained from a glioma patient treated with radiotherapy, temozolomide or both. The receptors here all came from a woman in her thirties or forties with glioma. Some clones in this sample may be carry-over from other donors' samples.

The rearrangement links TRBV5-1 to TRBJ1-2; TRBD1 might be the D (5 bases). The CDR3 contains 14 residues. Per germline, CDR1 SGHRS and CDR2 YFSETQ. With 5 bases removed from V and 8 bases from J, the gap between germline ends came to 19 bases. CDR3 sequence (DNA): TGCGCCAGCAGTCTTCCGGGACGGACTCAAGGCTACACCTTC. It codes for CASSLPGRTQGYTF.

V and J are TRBV7-6 and TRBJ1-1; D is unresolved. Germline values: CDR1 SGHVS, CDR2 FNYEAQ. The CDR3 consists of 13 residues. V was shortened by 1 base and J by 1 base, with 4 bases between the two germline ends. The CDR3 loop reads CASSLEENTEAFF. In DNA form, the CDR3 reads TGTGCCAGCAGCTTAGAAGAGAACACTGAAGCTTTCTTT.

The chain employs TRBV7-9 and TRBJ1-1; D gene ambiguous. CDR1 is SEHNR, CDR2 FQNEAQ, per germline (reference sequence). The CDR3 is made up of 14 amino acids. Trimming left V 5 bases short and J 1 base short, with 11 bases between. The CDR3 DNA is TGTGCCAGCAGCACGACCGACTGGAACACTGAAGCTTTCTTT. Residues: CASSTTDWNTEAFF.

The chain employs TRBV7-2 and TRBJ2-2, with D perhaps matching TRBD2 (6 bases). Germline lookup yields CDR1 SGHTA and CDR2 FQGNSA. This CDR3 is built from 15 residues. Trimming shortened V by 0 bases and J by 4 bases, and 9 bases separated the two germline ends. The CDR3 protein is CASSLAQAGTGELFF. The CDR3 nucleotides are TGTGCCAGCAGCTTAGCGCAAGCGGGCACCGGGGAGCTGTTTTTT.

V usage is TRBV7-2 and J usage is TRBJ2-2, with 15 positions matching TRBD2. This CDR3 has 17 amino acids. Germline V lookup: CDR1 SGHTA, CDR2 FQGNSA. V lost 3 bases and J lost 3; bases outside the gene matches: 2. The CDR3 region is CASSFGLAGGDTGELFF. The CDR3 DNA reads as TGTGCCAGCAGCTTCGGACTAGCGGGAGGGGACACCGGGGAGCTGTTTTTT. Looking up the rest from reference TRBV7-2 and TRBJ2-2 gives the full variable domain: GAGVSQSPSNKVTEKGKDVELRCDPISGHTALYWYRQSLGQGLEFLIYFQGNSAPDKSGLPSDRFSAERTGGSVSTLTIQRTQQEDSAVYLCASSFGLAGGDTGELFFGEGSRLTVL.

The V call is TRBV30, the J call TRBJ2-7, with TRBD1 matching 8 bases. The CDR3 runs 17 residues. Germline V gene lookup returns CDR1 GTSNPN and CDR2 SVGIG (reference sequence). V dropped 1 base and J dropped 2; count of bases not matched to a gene: 13. The CDR3, as DNA: TGTGCCTGGAGTGATGACCAGAGGACAGGGCCGACCTACGAGCAGTACTTC. This encodes CAWSDDQRTGPTYEQYF.

The chain links TRBV19 to TRBJ2-5, with D possibly matching TRBD1 (5 bases). With 3 bases removed from V and 5 bases from J, the gap between germline ends came to 10 bases. Germline CDR1 LNHDA, CDR2 SQIVND (reference sequence). This CDR3 contains 13 residues. The DNA of the CDR3 is TGTGCCAGTAGTATGCAGGGATGGGAGACCCAGTACTTC. Protein product: CASSMQGWETQYF.

This clone occurred once. J is TRBJ2-2 and V is TRBV7-6, with D possibly TRBD1 on 6 matching bases. CDR3 length equals 13 residues. Germline assignment: CDR1 SGHVS and CDR2 FNYEAQ. Trimming removed 5 bases from V and 5 bases from J, with 9 bases in between. CDR3 loop: CASSRDNTGELFF. CDR3 DNA sequence: TGTGCCAGCAGCCGGGACAATACCGGGGAGCTGTTTTTT.

The rearrangement joins TRBV7-9 to TRBJ2-1; 8 nucleotides line up with TRBD2. CDR1 is SEHNR, CDR2 FQNEAQ, per germline (reference sequence). V shed 5 bases, J shed 5 bases, and the junction held 5 bases outside the gene matches. This CDR3 is 14 amino acids long. In DNA form, the CDR3 reads TGTGCCAGCAGCATCGGGACTAGTAACAATGAGCAGTTCTTC. It yields the protein CASSIGTSNNEQFF.

J is TRBJ1-5 and V is TRBV5-1; tentative D call: TRBD1 (5 bases). V shed 2 bases and J shed 3 bases, with 9 bases lying between them. Germline values: CDR1 SGHRS, CDR2 YFSETQ. The length of the CDR3 is 14 residues. CDR3 region: CASSFGGVNQPQHF. Written as DNA, the CDR3 is TGCGCCAGCAGCTTTGGGGGAGTCAATCAGCCCCAGCATTTT.

This clone has a single count. The rearrangement joins TRBV4-1 to TRBJ1-6, with 9 bases that match TRBD1. There are 15 residues in the CDR3. J gave up 7 bases and V 0 bases, and 1 base lay outside the gene matches. From germline, CDR1 is MGHRA and CDR2 YSYEKL. CDR3 coding DNA: TGCGCCAGCAGCCAAGAAGACAGGGGGAATTCACCCCTCCACTTT. Translated: CASSQEDRGNSPLHF.

V is TRBV5-8 and J is TRBJ2-7; TRBD1 matches at 7 bases. This CDR3 region has 14 residues. J was trimmed by 2 bases and V by 4 bases; bases with no gene match: 6. Germline values: CDR1 SGHTS, CDR2 YDEGEE. The CDR3 DNA sequence: TGTGCCAGCAGCCTTACAGGGGAAGCCTACGAGCAGTACTTC. Its protein product is CASSLTGEAYEQYF.

This sequence joins TRBV5-4 and TRBJ2-7; a possible D gene is TRBD2 (6 bases). This CDR3 has 14 amino acids. Germline V lookup: CDR1 SGHNT, CDR2 YYREEE (reference sequence). The V gene lost 0 bases and the J gene lost 2 bases, with 9 bases spanning the gap. In DNA form, the CDR3 reads TGTGCCAGCAGCTTGGGACTAGACGCCTACGAGCAGTACTTC. The encoded protein is CASSLGLDAYEQYF.

The genes are TRBV5-1 and TRBJ1-3, with D perhaps matching TRBD1 (5 bases). The CDR3 contains 19 residues. Trimming took off 3 bases at V and 0 bases at J, with 22 bases between the two ends. CDR1 SGHRS and CDR2 YFSETQ come from the germline V gene. The CDR3 protein is CASSSRGALGIDSGNTIYF. The CDR3, as DNA: TGCGCCAGCAGCTCACGAGGGGCCCTTGGGATCGACTCTGGAAACACCATATATTTT.

The chain is built from TRBV6-1 and TRBJ2-3; D is possibly TRBD1 (5 bases). The germline V gene has CDR1 MNHNS and CDR2 SASEGT. The CDR3 contains 14 residues. Trimming removed 1 base from V and 4 bases from J, with 9 bases in between. The CDR3 region has the DNA TGTGCCAGCAGTGAAGGGCAGGGCGCAGATACGCAGTATTTT. This sequence encodes CASSEGQGADTQYF.

This clone is a singleton in its sample. The chain combines TRBV7-9 with TRBJ2-7; the D is unclear. The germline V gene has CDR1 SEHNR and CDR2 FQNEAQ (reference sequence). The V and J ends lost 5 bases and 0 bases respectively, with 5 bases between them. The CDR3 contains 12 residues. CDR3 sequence reads: CASSQDSYEQYF. As DNA, the CDR3 is TGTGCCAGCAGCCAAGACTCCTACGAGCAGTACTTC.

The sample holds a few counts of this clone. V gene TRBV6-5 combines with J gene TRBJ1-1, with a possible D match to TRBD1 (6 bases). Germline assignment: CDR1 MNHEY and CDR2 SVGAGI. The V gene lost 0 bases and the J gene lost 4 bases, with 9 bases spanning the gap. This CDR3 region has 14 residues. The CDR3 is CASSYSGGSTEAFF. The CDR3 coding sequence is TGTGCCAGCAGTTACTCAGGGGGAAGCACTGAAGCTTTCTTT.

This sequence joins TRBV30 and TRBJ1-2, with a tentative D call TRBD1 (6 bases). The CDR3 contains 14 residues. Germline CDR1 and CDR2: GTSNPN and SVGIG (reference sequence). V was trimmed by 2 bases and J by 4 bases, leaving 14 bases between them. The CDR3 DNA reads as TGTGCCTGGAGTTACGGGGGGCAGGGCTATGGCTACACCTTC. Translated: CAWSYGGQGYGYTF.

The chain joins TRBV19 to TRBJ1-5; 7 bases fit TRBD1. V gave up 2 bases and J gave up 8 bases; unmatched junction bases: 6. This CDR3 contains 14 residues. CDR1 is LNHDA and CDR2 is SQIVND in the germline V gene (reference sequence). The chain's CDR3 is CASSIPYRGKPQHF. The CDR3 nucleotides read TGTGCCAGTAGTATACCTTACAGGGGAAAGCCCCAGCATTTT.

The V call is TRBV7-2, the J call TRBJ2-1; D is perhaps TRBD1 (5 bases). Germline CDR1 is SGHTA and CDR2 is FQGNSA. Trimming shortened V by 0 bases and J by 4 bases, and 13 bases separated the two germline ends. The CDR3 runs to 16 residues. The CDR3: CASSLASGHQYNEQFF. CDR3 bases: TGTGCCAGCAGCTTAGCGTCCGGACATCAGTACAATGAGCAGTTCTTC.

This clone was seen a handful of times. This sample includes further DNA sequences coding for the same CDR3. J is TRBJ2-1 and V is TRBV29-1, with D perhaps given as TRBD1 or TRBD2 (6 bases each). V lost 3 bases and J lost 5, with 11 bases in between. Germline V gene data show CDR1 as SQVTM and CDR2 as ANQGSEA. The CDR3 has 13 amino acids. Here the CDR3 reads CSVDGGRDNEQFF. The CDR3 DNA sequence: TGCAGCGTTGACGGGGGCAGGGACAATGAGCAGTTCTTC.

This chain joins TRBV29-1 and TRBJ1-2; D remains unclear. V was shortened by 3 bases and J by 8 bases, with 16 bases between the two germline ends. Germline assignment: CDR1 SQVTM and CDR2 ANQGSEA. The CDR3 runs to 13 residues. The CDR3 DNA reads as TGCAGCGTTGAGGATGGAGGGATTGAGGGCTACACCTTC. As protein: CSVEDGGIEGYTF.

Here the CDR3 reads CASSVDPALGLYEQYF. DNA of the CDR3: TGTGCCAGCAGCGTAGACCCTGCTCTAGGGCTCTACGAGCAGTACTTC. J is TRBJ2-7 and V is TRBV9; D unresolved. The germline CDR1 and CDR2 sequences are SGDLS and YYNGEE. V dropped 0 bases and J dropped 3 bases, with 16 bases sitting between them. CDR3 size: 16 residues.

The chain has TRBV5-1 and TRBJ2-5; 10 positions agree with TRBD2. V was clipped by 1 base and J by 5 bases; unmatched bases: 5. CDR1 SGHRS and CDR2 YFSETQ come from the germline V gene. The CDR3 runs to 15 residues. The CDR3 is CASSLSSGRGETQYF. The CDR3 nucleotides are TGCGCCAGCAGCTTGTCTAGCGGGAGAGGGGAGACCCAGTACTTC. The full variable domain, rest sourced from reference TRBV5-1 and TRBJ2-5, is KAGVTQTPRYLIKTRGQQVTLSCSPISGHRSVSWYQQTPGQGLQFLFEYFSETQRNKGNFPGRFSGRQFSNSRSEMNVSTLELGDSALYLCASSLSSGRGETQYFGPGTRLLVL.

This sequence joins TRBV6-1 and TRBJ2-1; TRBD1 agrees at 8 bases. The length of the CDR3 is 15 residues. CDR1 is MNHNS, CDR2 SASEGT, per germline. The trim removed 1 base at V and 6 bases at J, leaving 5 bases unmatched. DNA for the CDR3: TGTGCCAGCAGTGAAGTCCCAGGGGGCTCCAATGAGCAGTTCTTC. Its translation is CASSEVPGGSNEQFF.

This chain uses TRBV2 with TRBJ2-7; 10 bases are a match to TRBD2. The CDR3 contains 15 residues. J gave up 0 bases and V 6 bases, and 5 bases lay outside the gene matches. CDR1 is SNHLY, CDR2 FYNNEI, per germline. The CDR3 DNA reads TGTGCCAGCAGCCCTAGCGGGGGTACCTCCTACGAGCAGTACTTC. It is translated as CASSPSGGTSYEQYF.

The rearrangement joins TRBV6-1 to TRBJ1-5; TRBD1 might be the D (5 bases). This CDR3 has 15 amino acids. V was clipped by 5 bases and J by 0 bases, with 11 bases between them. The germline V gene has CDR1 MNHNS and CDR2 SASEGT. Here the CDR3 DNA reads TGTGCCAGCAGTTTGGGACGGCCTAGCAATCAGCCCCAGCATTTT. This sequence encodes CASSLGRPSNQPQHF.

The CDR3 loop is CASSYSWNQPQHF. Written as DNA, the CDR3 is TGTGCCAGCAGTTACTCGTGGAATCAGCCCCAGCATTTT. The gene calls are TRBV6-5 and TRBJ1-5; no clear D. Trimming took off 0 bases at V and 4 bases at J, with 4 bases between the two ends. The CDR3 loop spans 13 amino acids. The V gene's germline CDR1 is MNHEY and CDR2 SVGAGI.

The rearrangement uses TRBV6-5 and TRBJ1-1; no clear D gene. The CDR3 spans 12 residues. Looked up from germline, CDR1 is MNHEY and CDR2 is SVGAGI. V lost 8 bases to trimming and J lost 6 bases, with 13 bases between them. The CDR3 DNA reads TGTGCCAGCGGCCGGGTGGAGGCTGAAGCTTTCTTT. As protein: CASGRVEAEAFF.

This clone was detected once. The chain joins TRBV9 to TRBJ2-1; D possibly matches TRBD1 or TRBD2 (5 bases each). The CDR3 sequence is 14 residues long. The germline V gene encodes CDR1 SGDLS and CDR2 YYNGEE. The V and J ends lost 5 bases and 8 bases respectively, with 17 bases between them. The CDR3 protein is CASSGGYRGDEQFF. CDR3 in DNA: TGTGCCAGCAGTGGGGGATACCGGGGTGATGAGCAGTTCTTC.